This paragraph covers one T cell receptor (beta chain) sequence. Its target is unknown. Individual cDNA molecules carried attached unique molecular identifiers. TCRdb reprocessed the 5' RACE reads with MiXCR, giving one entry per CDR3 protein. This table holds nearly 60,000 distinct CDR3 sequences, about 13% found once. This record belongs to a study of early T cells in non-severe SARS-CoV-2 infection. Study-level points and caveats: There was a bias toward anti-spike CD8 responses in VDJdb matching, which missed private and CD4 specificities.

The CDR3 covers 13 residues. V lost 0 bases, J lost 4 bases, and 7 bases lay in between. From germline, CDR1 is SGHRS and CDR2 YFSETQ. The chain uses TRBV5-1 and TRBJ1-2; D remains unclear. The sequenced sample consisted of whole blood. The receptor's source is an adult who was a healthcare worker with PCR-confirmed SARS-CoV-2 infection or an uninfected control (not recorded which). The CDR3 is CASSLDASYGYTF. CDR3 DNA: TGCGCCAGCAGCTTGGATGCGAGCTATGGCTACACCTTC.